This T cell receptor (beta chain) was captured in a study of brain T cells in children with intractable seizures. Regarding the study as a whole: Clones missing pre-surgery may reflect undersampling of that blood sample. Patients' HCMV serostatus was unknown; virus specificity rests on CDR3 similarity alone.

The method was immunoSEQ multiplex PCR; TCRdb's version includes in-frame clones alone and lacks a portion of them. The data contain under 150,000 clones, roughly 92% of them singletons. This CDR3 has 15 amino acids. Germline assignment: CDR1 LNHDA and CDR2 SQIVND (reference sequence). The germline V and J ends were trimmed by 5 bases and 0 bases, with 12 bases remaining between them. Sequencing was limited to surgery cases with top T cell transcript signatures in brain tissue. Before surgery, patients took at least one anti-epileptic drug. Comments on this clone: The antigen is not known.

The chain combines TRBV19 with TRBJ2-3, with D possibly being TRBD1 (5 bases). Material: peripheral blood, obtained at surgery. This TCR was recovered from a boy under two years old with hemimegalencephaly and intractable seizures. The CDR3 is CASSQGITSTDTQYF. The CDR3 DNA reads TGTGCCAGTAGTCAGGGCATAACTAGCACAGATACGCAGTATTTT.